The rows below give T cell receptor beta chains drawn from one sample of a study of vaccination and CD4 T cells after COVID-19. TCRdb passed the PCR reads through MiXCR, listing each CDR3 protein once. The sample includes roughly 14,000 distinct CDR3 sequences, around 56% seen only once; the top ten take about a sixth. The antigens these receptors bind are not known. The sequencing sample was made of CD4+ T cells from blood, cultured in vitro. All receptors come from a human donor who had recovered from COVID-19. Both conserved end residues are part of each CDR3. Fields, in order: CDR3 DNA, CDR3 protein, J gene, D gene, clone size, V gene. D genes are given only for firm matches. Rows give clone size only sometimes, using once, few, many, or a class for an expanded clone.

DNA: TGTGCCATCAGTCCGGGACAAGCCGGAAACACCATATATTTT
CDR3: CAISPGQAGNTIYF
J: TRBJ1-3
D: NA
size: NA
V: TRBV10-3

DNA: TGCAGTGCTAGAGGGGGTGCGGAGGAAGAGACCCAGTACTTC
CDR3: CSARGGAEEETQYF
J: TRBJ2-5
D: NA
size: NA
V: TRBV20-1

DNA: TGTGCCAGCAGCCCCTTGGTTAGCGGGGTCCAGCCCCAGCATTTT
CDR3: CASSPLVSGVQPQHF
J: TRBJ1-5
D: NA
size: NA
V: TRBV7-9

DNA: TGTGCCAGCAGCGACTATGGCGCCGGGACAGGGTTGAAAGGCTACACCTTC
CDR3: CASSDYGAGTGLKGYTF
J: TRBJ1-2
D: TRBD1
size: NA
V: TRBV7-9

DNA: TGCGCCAGCAGTCTCGGGTGCCTCCATAGCAATCAGCCCCAGCATTTT
CDR3: CASSLGCLHSNQPQHF
J: TRBJ1-5
D: NA
size: NA
V: TRBV23-1

DNA: TGCAGTGCTAGAGACATCCTTGTGGGATACACTGAAGCTTTCTTT
CDR3: CSARDILVGYTEAFF
J: TRBJ1-1
D: NA
size: few
V: TRBV20-1

DNA: TGTGCCACAGGGACAGAGAGAAACGAGCAGTACTTC
CDR3: CATGTERNEQYF
J: TRBJ2-7
D: TRBD1
size: NA
V: TRBV19

DNA: TGTGCCAGCAGTTTTTTCTCGGGACACCAAAGGGACACTGAAGCTTTCTTT
CDR3: CASSFFSGHQRDTEAFF
J: TRBJ1-1
D: NA
size: NA
V: TRBV12-3/TRBV12-4

DNA: TGTGCCAGCAGAAGACAGGGGGAGGGCAATCAGCCCCAGCATTTT
CDR3: CASRRQGEGNQPQHF
J: TRBJ1-5
D: TRBD1
size: NA
V: TRBV2

DNA: TGCAGTGCTCGTAAGGGGGGGCGGGAGGCTGCGTACAATGAGCAGTTCTTC
CDR3: CSARKGGREAAYNEQFF
J: TRBJ2-1
D: TRBD2
size: NA
V: TRBV20-1

DNA: TGTGCCAGCAGCCAACAGTACAATGAGCAGTTCTTC
CDR3: CASSQQYNEQFF
J: TRBJ2-1
D: NA
size: NA
V: TRBV11-2

DNA: TGTGCCAGCAGTTTAGCGGTCGATTATAGCAATCAGCCCCAGCATTTT
CDR3: CASSLAVDYSNQPQHF
J: TRBJ1-5
D: NA
size: NA
V: TRBV12-3/TRBV12-4

DNA: TGTGCCAGCAGCTTAGGTCAAGTCACCGGGGAGCTGTTTTTT
CDR3: CASSLGQVTGELFF
J: TRBJ2-2
D: NA
size: NA
V: TRBV7-3

DNA: TGTGCCAGCAGTCGGAACCACAGGGTCGGGGAGCTGTTTTTT
CDR3: CASSRNHRVGELFF
J: TRBJ2-2
D: NA
size: NA
V: TRBV6-2/TRBV6-3

DNA: TGTGCCAGCAGGGTGGGACGCCAGGGGGGCACTGAAGCTTTCTTT
CDR3: CASRVGRQGGTEAFF
J: TRBJ1-1
D: TRBD1
size: NA
V: TRBV2

DNA: TGTGCCAGCAGCTTGGGGGTGGGCACCGGGGAGCTGTTTTTT
CDR3: CASSLGVGTGELFF
J: TRBJ2-2
D: NA
size: NA
V: TRBV7-9

DNA: TGCGCCAGCAGCTTCCAGAGCACAGATACGCAGTATTTT
CDR3: CASSFQSTDTQYF
J: TRBJ2-3
D: NA
size: NA
V: TRBV5-1

DNA: TGTGCCAGCAGACAGCTACAGGGGTCGGGCCCTGGGGCCAACGTCCTGACTTTC
CDR3: CASRQLQGSGPGANVLTF
J: TRBJ2-6
D: TRBD1
size: NA
V: TRBV6-2/TRBV6-3

DNA: TGTGCCAGCAGCTTGACGACAGGGCGCCGGGAGCTGTTTTTT
CDR3: CASSLTTGRRELFF
J: TRBJ2-2
D: TRBD1
size: NA
V: TRBV7-3

DNA: TGTGCCAGCAGTTACTCGCCCGGCTGGGGCTATGGCTACACCTTC
CDR3: CASSYSPGWGYGYTF
J: TRBJ1-2
D: NA
size: few
V: TRBV6-2/TRBV6-3

DNA: TGTGCCAGCAGTGGACTAGCGGGAGGATCCTACGAGCAGTACTTC
CDR3: CASSGLAGGSYEQYF
J: TRBJ2-7
D: TRBD2
size: few
V: TRBV6-1

DNA: TGTGCCAGTAGTCCGCCCGGAATTATCTATGGCTACACCTTC
CDR3: CASSPPGIIYGYTF
J: TRBJ1-2
D: NA
size: few
V: TRBV19

DNA: TGTGCCAGCAGTCGAGGGGGATACGAGCAGTACTTC
CDR3: CASSRGGYEQYF
J: TRBJ2-7
D: NA
size: NA
V: TRBV2

DNA: TGTGCCAGCAGCACACTGCAACTAGCCGGGGGAGAGACCCAGTACTTC
CDR3: CASSTLQLAGGETQYF
J: TRBJ2-5
D: NA
size: NA
V: TRBV11-2

DNA: TGTGCCACCAGTGATGCGGGTTTTAGCGGGAGAAGGGCAGATACGCAGTATTTT
CDR3: CATSDAGFSGRRADTQYF
J: TRBJ2-3
D: TRBD2
size: NA
V: TRBV24-1

DNA: TGTGCCAGCAGCTTAGGGCTGGGGACACGCAGCACAGATACGCAGTATTTT
CDR3: CASSLGLGTRSTDTQYF
J: TRBJ2-3
D: NA
size: NA
V: TRBV7-3

DNA: TGCAGTGCTAGAGATCGACAGGGTTCGGTTATGAACACTGAAGCTTTCTTT
CDR3: CSARDRQGSVMNTEAFF
J: TRBJ1-1
D: TRBD1
size: NA
V: TRBV20-1

DNA: TGTGCCAGCACCGAACCAGGACAGGTCTACTACGAGCAGTACTTC
CDR3: CASTEPGQVYYEQYF
J: TRBJ2-7
D: TRBD1
size: NA
V: TRBV6-2/TRBV6-3

DNA: TGCAGTGCTCTTGTAGATACGCAGTATTTT
CDR3: CSALVDTQYF
J: TRBJ2-3
D: NA
size: few
V: TRBV20-1

DNA: TGCGCCAGCAGCTCGGTCCGGGCGGGGGACAGCTACGAGCAGTACTTC
CDR3: CASSSVRAGDSYEQYF
J: TRBJ2-7
D: NA
size: once
V: TRBV5-1

DNA: TGTGCCAGCAGCTTACAGGGGACTAATGAAAAACTGTTTTTT
CDR3: CASSLQGTNEKLFF
J: TRBJ1-4
D: TRBD1
size: NA
V: TRBV5-4

DNA: TGCAGTGCTAGAAGGGACTACACTGAAGCTTTCTTT
CDR3: CSARRDYTEAFF
J: TRBJ1-1
D: NA
size: NA
V: TRBV20-1

DNA: TGTGCCAGTAGTATACTCCCGGCCAAACCGTACGAGCAGTACTTC
CDR3: CASSILPAKPYEQYF
J: TRBJ2-7
D: NA
size: NA
V: TRBV19

DNA: TGCGCCAGCAGCTTGGTCCCAGGGGGGGACTATGGCTACACCTTC
CDR3: CASSLVPGGDYGYTF
J: TRBJ1-2
D: TRBD1
size: NA
V: TRBV5-1

DNA: TGTGCCAGCAGCTTAGATGGAAGGGGCGGAAGTACTGAAGCTTTCTTT
CDR3: CASSLDGRGGSTEAFF
J: TRBJ1-1
D: NA
size: NA
V: TRBV11-3

DNA: TGTGCCAGTAGTAGTTTGGGGCGAGAGACCCAGTACTTC
CDR3: CASSSLGRETQYF
J: TRBJ2-5
D: NA
size: NA
V: TRBV19

DNA: TGCGCCAGCAGTCCGGGACTAGCGACGTCAGATACGCAGTATTTT
CDR3: CASSPGLATSDTQYF
J: TRBJ2-3
D: TRBD2
size: NA
V: TRBV10-1

DNA: TGTGCCAGCAGCCGCACCGCGTACGAGCAGTACTTC
CDR3: CASSRTAYEQYF
J: TRBJ2-7
D: NA
size: NA
V: TRBV7-9

DNA: TGTGCCAGCAGTCTGAATGGGTTGGGTAGTCAGCCCCAGCATTTT
CDR3: CASSLNGLGSQPQHF
J: TRBJ1-5
D: NA
size: NA
V: TRBV27

DNA: TGTGCCAGCAGGCGGGGCCGCAGGGATAGGGAAAAACTGTTTTTT
CDR3: CASRRGRRDREKLFF
J: TRBJ1-4
D: NA
size: NA
V: TRBV2

DNA: TGCGCCAGCAGCCAAGATCTGATGGCCTTCTATGACTACACCTTC
CDR3: CASSQDLMAFYDYTF
J: TRBJ1-2
D: NA
size: once
V: TRBV4-1

DNA: TGTGCCAGCAGCAAACTAAATTCCGGCGGGCCCCAGCATTTT
CDR3: CASSKLNSGGPQHF
J: TRBJ1-5
D: NA
size: NA
V: TRBV21-1

DNA: TGTGCCAGCAGCTTGACTAGCTCCCCCCTTACAGATACGCAGTATTTT
CDR3: CASSLTSSPLTDTQYF
J: TRBJ2-3
D: TRBD2
size: NA
V: TRBV7-2

DNA: TGCGCCAGCAGCTTGACAGGGGTGAACTATGGCTACACCTTC
CDR3: CASSLTGVNYGYTF
J: TRBJ1-2
D: TRBD1
size: few
V: TRBV5-1

DNA: TGTGCCACCAGTGGTGGTTTGGGACAGGGGCGCACAGATACGCAGTATTTT
CDR3: CATSGGLGQGRTDTQYF
J: TRBJ2-3
D: TRBD1
size: NA
V: TRBV24-1

DNA: TGTGCCAGCAGTTACGGGGTCGAGGTCTATGGCTACACCTTC
CDR3: CASSYGVEVYGYTF
J: TRBJ1-2
D: NA
size: few
V: TRBV6-2/TRBV6-3